The clone carrying this TCR beta chain occurred a few times. Its antigen remains unknown. The data stem from a study of T-cell reconstitution after alpha-beta-depleted transplantation in children. After removal of 3 bases from V and 5 bases from J, the junction contained 9 bases not matched to a gene. The CDR3 has 15 amino acids. CDR1 is LNHDA and CDR2 is SQIVND in the germline V gene (reference sequence). Unique molecular identifiers were used to barcode this TCRbeta library. Each CDR3 protein is one row after TCRdb ran MiXCR on the PCR reads. The sample contains 500,000 to 650,000 distinct CDR3 sequences, under 15% of which appear only once. Study-level findings and limits: Newly made T cells mostly supplied T-cell counts and diversity one year after transplant. Reportedly, only several hundred clones from non-depleted graft cells drove alpha-beta T-cell counts at about two months.

The sequence derives from a male patient younger than 18 who had a stem cell transplant for acute myeloid leukemia, so the T cells may come from the graft donor. V gene TRBV19 combines with J gene TRBJ2-7, with TRBD2 matching over 8 bases. The sequences come from PBMCs, mostly from graft donor cells, collected 360 days after TCRalphabeta/CD19-depleted stem cell transplant. DNA of the CDR3: TGTGCCAGTAGTATTGAGGTAGCGGGATTCAACGAGCAGTACTTC. This translates into CASSIEVAGFNEQYF.